The 20 T cell receptor beta chains below come from one sample, sequenced in a study of T-cell memory formation after mild COVID-19. TCRdb fed the 5' RACE reads into MiXCR, producing one record per CDR3 protein. The sample has almost 250,000 distinct CDR3 sequences, approximately 15% seen once; the top ten hold around 2.2%. Sequencing was carried out using PBMCs or a T cell subset sorted from them (not recorded which). Receptors originate from an adult woman who had mild COVID-19 (a few samples of this study predate the infection). Cell type and time point are not known.

This clonotype was seen a handful of times. The J gene is TRBJ2-5, the V gene TRBV6-1; 10 positions match TRBD2. J was trimmed by 5 bases and V by 5 bases; bases with no gene match: 14. This CDR3 region has 17 residues. Germline lookup yields CDR1 MNHNS and CDR2 SASEGT. CDR3 residues: CASSPGILAGEGETQYF. Here the CDR3 DNA reads TGTGCCAGCAGTCCTGGGATCCTAGCGGGAGAGGGGGAGACCCAGTACTTC.

The chain links TRBV20-1 to TRBJ1-1; TRBD1 might be the D (6 bases). V lost 2 bases and J lost 0, with 13 bases in between. CDR1 and CDR2 (germline): DFQATT, SNEGSKA (reference sequence). There are 15 residues in the CDR3. The CDR3 is CSARTTGAMNTEAFF. The CDR3 DNA reads TGCAGTGCTAGAACCACGGGGGCCATGAACACTGAAGCTTTCTTT.

This clonotype was counted a few times. V and J are TRBV5-1 and TRBJ2-3; D is unclear. Deletions cut 3 bases from V and 3 bases from J, with 5 bases between. CDR1 and CDR2 (germline): SGHRS, YFSETQ. The CDR3 runs 12 residues. The CDR3 spells CASSYPTDTQYF. The CDR3 DNA follows: TGCGCCAGCAGCTACCCTACAGATACGCAGTATTTT.

V is TRBV7-9 and J is TRBJ1-4; 11 bases fit TRBD1. The ends lost 6 bases at V and 3 bases at J; junction bases unmatched: 6. The CDR3 length is 16 residues. Germline-derived CDR1 and CDR2 are SEHNR and FQNEAQ (reference sequence). CDR3: CASSSGQGGANEKLFF. The CDR3 DNA sequence: TGTGCCAGCAGTTCGGGACAGGGGGGAGCTAATGAAAAACTGTTTTTT.

The CDR3 spells CASSPPQGLGVPYEQYF. DNA of the CDR3: TGCGCCAGCAGCCCTCCTCAGGGATTGGGTGTTCCCTACGAGCAGTACTTC. The chain recombines TRBV4-1 with TRBJ2-7; D may be TRBD1 (5 bases). Trimming left V 4 bases short and J 2 bases short, with 21 bases between. Germline lookup yields CDR1 MGHRA and CDR2 YSYEKL. The CDR3 sequence is 17 residues long.

The chain joins TRBV14 to TRBJ1-4; a possible D gene is TRBD1 (6 bases). V dropped 2 bases and J dropped 4 bases, with 11 bases sitting between them. Per the germline V gene, CDR1 is SGHDN and CDR2 is FVKESK. The CDR3 totals 15 residues. CDR3 DNA: TGTGCCAGCAGCCAAATGACAGGAGTTAATGAAAAACTGTTTTTT. Translated, it gives CASSQMTGVNEKLFF.

In its sample, this clonotype was seen a few times. The chain uses TRBV6-2 or TRBV6-3 and TRBJ1-2, with TRBD1 identical over 8 bases. CDR3 length: 16 amino acids. V trimming: 2 bases; J trimming: 9 bases; junction bases outside the gene matches: 14. CDR1 is MNHEY, CDR2 SVGEGT, per germline. CDR3 in amino acids: CASSYPPPGTGRSYTF. CDR3 nucleotides: TGTGCCAGCAGTTACCCGCCACCCGGGACAGGTCGCAGCTACACCTTC.

The chain recombines TRBV12-3 or TRBV12-4 with TRBJ2-7; 12 nucleotides line up with TRBD1. The CDR3 loop spans 15 amino acids. V lost 6 bases to trimming and J lost 2 bases; unmatched junction nucleotides: 5. The CDR3 region is CASSLGTGGPYEQYF. In nucleotides, the CDR3 is TGTGCCAGCAGCCTTGGGACAGGGGGCCCCTACGAGCAGTACTTC.

In DNA form, the CDR3 reads TGCAGTGCTAGACGATCTGGCGGCACTGAAGCTTTCTTT. Translation: CSARRSGGTEAFF. The chain has TRBV20-1 and TRBJ1-1, with D hard to call. Germline lookup yields CDR1 DFQATT and CDR2 SNEGSKA (reference sequence). The CDR3 is 13 amino acids. V was pared by 2 bases and J by 4 bases, with 11 bases between.

This clonotype has more than one count but fewer than ten. The V gene is TRBV29-1, the J gene TRBJ1-2; perhaps TRBD1 as D (6 bases). With 7 bases removed from V and 6 bases from J, the gap between germline ends came to 18 bases. The CDR3 extends over 13 amino acids. Germline values: CDR1 SQVTM, CDR2 ANQGSEA. In DNA, the CDR3 is TGCAGCGCATCCCAGCGGGGGGCGCATGGCTACACCTTC. Translated: CSASQRGAHGYTF.

This clonotype was seen more than once but under ten times. The chain recombines TRBV29-1 with TRBJ1-1; tentatively, D is TRBD1 (5 bases). CDR3 length: 14 amino acids. The V gene's germline CDR1 is SQVTM and CDR2 ANQGSEA. With 4 bases removed from V and 5 bases from J, the gap between germline ends came to 17 bases. The chain's CDR3 is CSVGDLWGGTEAFF. The DNA of the CDR3 is TGCAGCGTTGGGGATTTGTGGGGGGGGACTGAAGCTTTCTTT.

The chain links TRBV3-1 to TRBJ2-3, with unresolved D. Trimming pared 0 bases from V and 3 bases from J, leaving 10 bases between. This CDR3 is built from 15 residues. Germline assignment: CDR1 LGHDT and CDR2 YNNKEL (reference sequence). The CDR3 is CASSQDHGRTDTQYF. The CDR3, as DNA: TGTGCCAGCAGCCAAGATCACGGAAGGACAGATACGCAGTATTTT.

The rearrangement joins TRBV30 to TRBJ2-1; D might be TRBD1 or TRBD2, each matching 6 bases. Germline CDR1 is GTSNPN and CDR2 is SVGIG (reference sequence). This CDR3 has 16 residues. Trimming took 2 bases from V and 2 from J, leaving 16 bases between them. The CDR3 DNA sequence: TGTGCCTGGAGTATACAGGGCGGAGGGCCCTACAATGAGCAGTTCTTC. As protein: CAWSIQGGGPYNEQFF.

The rearrangement uses TRBV20-1 and TRBJ1-2; 11 bases align to TRBD1. The CDR3 extends over 14 amino acids. V lost 6 bases to trimming and J lost 2 bases; unmatched junction nucleotides: 5. Germline loops: CDR1 DFQATT, CDR2 SNEGSKA (reference sequence). The CDR3 bases are TGCAGTGCCCCCGGACAGGGGGCGAACTATGGCTACACCTTC. It translates to CSAPGQGANYGYTF.

The table lists this clonotype with a count of one. The chain links TRBV2 to TRBJ1-5; weak D call: TRBD1 (5 bases). This CDR3 contains 14 residues. Trimming stripped 8 bases from V and 2 bases from J, with 13 bases between. CDR1 and CDR2 from the germline V gene are SNHLY and FYNNEI. CDR3 sequence: CASLRDGGNQPQHF. In DNA, the CDR3 is TGTGCCAGCCTCCGGGACGGCGGCAATCAGCCCCAGCATTTT.

This chain uses TRBV5-6 with TRBJ2-2, with a possible D match to TRBD1 (6 bases). This CDR3 is built from 16 residues. Trimming took 3 bases from V and 4 from J, leaving 16 bases between them. Per the germline V gene, CDR1 is SGHDT and CDR2 is YYEEEE. CDR3 in amino acids: CASSYYDRKVTGELFF. The CDR3 nucleotides read TGTGCCAGCAGCTATTACGACAGGAAAGTCACCGGGGAGCTGTTTTTT.

This clonotype showed up many times. The chain joins TRBV19 to TRBJ1-4; D unresolved. This CDR3 is 12 amino acids long. V lost 8 bases, J lost 6 bases, and 10 bases lay in between. Germline assignment: CDR1 LNHDA and CDR2 SQIVND (reference sequence). CDR3 sequence reads: CASRPGYEKLFF. CDR3 DNA sequence: TGTGCCAGTCGTCCCGGGTATGAAAAACTGTTTTTT.

This chain links TRBV24-1 with TRBJ1-1, with D unclear. Per the germline V gene, CDR1 is KGHDR and CDR2 is SFDVKD. The CDR3 sequence is 13 residues long. V was cut by 2 bases and J by 1 base, with 4 bases left in between. CDR3 DNA: TGTGCCACCAGTGATTCGGGGAACACTGAAGCTTTCTTT. Protein product: CATSDSGNTEAFF.

This clonotype has a handful of counts. The chain links TRBV6-5 to TRBJ1-6; possible D gene TRBD1, 6 bases. Germline CDR1 and CDR2: MNHEY and SVGAGI. V shed 5 bases and J shed 5 bases, with 13 bases lying between them. The CDR3 length is 15 residues. CDR3 nucleotide sequence: TGTGCCAGCAGTCAAACCCCAGGGGATAATTCACCCCTCCACTTT. Its protein is CASSQTPGDNSPLHF.

A few counts support this clonotype. The chain links TRBV7-9 to TRBJ2-6, with 7 bases lining up with TRBD2. The V gene's germline CDR1 is SEHNR and CDR2 FQNEAQ (reference sequence). The CDR3 extends over 16 amino acids. The ends lost 3 bases at V and 1 base at J; junction bases unmatched: 3. CDR3: CASSFTRGSGANVLTF. In DNA form, the CDR3 reads TGTGCCAGCAGCTTTACGCGGGGGTCTGGGGCCAACGTCCTGACTTTC.